The 17 T cell receptor beta chains listed next were all sequenced from one sample in a study of T cells after yellow fever vaccination. TCRdb reprocessed the 5' RACE reads via MiXCR and lists one record per CDR3 protein. The sample records hundreds of thousands of distinct CDR3 sequences, roughly 12% being singletons. The sample consisted of PBMCs, taken on the day of the yellow fever booster vaccination. Source of these receptors: a man aged 30 to 39 who received the YFV17D yellow fever vaccine.

This clonotype was counted a few times. J is TRBJ2-7 and V is TRBV5-4; 8 bases line up with TRBD2. The ends lost 1 base at V and 2 bases at J; junction bases unmatched: 2. The CDR3 is 14 residues long. Germline values: CDR1 SGHNT, CDR2 YYREEE (reference sequence). The CDR3 sequence: CASSLRTSPYEQYF. The CDR3 DNA reads TGTGCCAGCAGCTTGCGGACTAGCCCCTACGAGCAGTACTTC. Supplemented by reference TRBV5-4 and TRBJ2-7, the full variable domain reads ETGVTQSPTHLIKTRGQQVTLRCSSQSGHNTVSWYQQALGQGPQFIFQYYREEENGRGNFPPRFSGLQFPNYSSELNVNALELDDSALYLCASSLRTSPYEQYFGPGTRLTVT.

The chain has TRBV7-9 and TRBJ1-2; D not certain. Per the germline V gene, CDR1 is SEHNR and CDR2 is FQNEAQ (reference sequence). Trimming removed 1 base from V and 8 bases from J, with 14 bases in between. CDR3 length: 14 residues. CDR3 amino acids: CASSLEHGFDGYTF. The CDR3 region has the DNA TGTGCCAGCAGCTTAGAACACGGATTTGACGGCTACACCTTC.

This clonotype was seen a handful of times. This chain uses TRBV5-6 with TRBJ2-3; D tentatively reads TRBD1 or TRBD2 (5 bases each). The CDR3 length is 15 residues. V was pared by 2 bases and J by 5 bases, with 15 bases between. Germline V gene sequence: CDR1 SGHDT, CDR2 YYEEEE. CDR3 region: CASSFTGTGEDTQYF. CDR3 DNA: TGTGCCAGCAGCTTTACCGGGACCGGAGAAGATACGCAGTATTTT.

This clonotype was found a few times. In DNA form, the CDR3 reads TGTGCCAGCAGCTTGGACATCTACAATGAGCAGTTCTTC. Amino acid sequence: CASSLDIYNEQFF. This rearrangement joins TRBV5-5 to TRBJ2-1; no clear D gene. The CDR3 extends over 13 amino acids. V was pared by 0 bases and J by 3 bases, with 4 bases between. The V gene's germline CDR1 is SGHKS and CDR2 YYEKEE (reference sequence).

The chain recombines TRBV10-3 with TRBJ2-7; TRBD2 matches at 10 bases. CDR3 length equals 19 residues. CDR1 ENHRY and CDR2 SYGVKD come from the germline V gene. The junction had 13 bases not matched to a gene; V was cut back by 2 bases and J by 0 bases. The CDR3 is CAISEIFVSGRTYSYEQYF. The CDR3, as DNA: TGTGCCATCAGTGAGATTTTTGTTAGCGGGAGGACCTACTCCTACGAGCAGTACTTC.

The genes are TRBV11-3 and TRBJ2-3; 8 bases fit TRBD1. Trimming took 5 bases from V and 6 from J; bases not matched to a gene: 7. The CDR3 length is 14 residues. Germline V gene lookup returns CDR1 SGHNT and CDR2 YENEEA. CDR3 region: CASSLGQGFDTQYF. CDR3 coding DNA: TGTGCCAGCAGCCTAGGACAGGGTTTCGATACGCAGTATTTT.

This chain links TRBV11-2 with TRBJ2-1; D unclear. The germline CDR1 and CDR2 sequences are SGHAT and FQNNGV. With 5 bases removed from V and 9 bases from J, the gap between germline ends came to 11 bases. The CDR3 loop spans 12 amino acids. The CDR3 spells CASSQDLGEQFF. DNA of the CDR3: TGTGCCAGCAGCCAAGACCTGGGTGAGCAGTTCTTC.

This rearrangement joins TRBV3-1 to TRBJ2-7, with D possibly TRBD1 on 6 matching bases. The CDR3 covers 15 residues. Germline V gives CDR1 LGHDT, CDR2 YNNKEL (reference sequence). V was clipped by 1 base and J by 2 bases, with 12 bases between them. In DNA form, the CDR3 reads TGTGCCAGCAGCCAAGCGGGGACACTCACCTACGAGCAGTACTTC. This codes for CASSQAGTLTYEQYF.

The V and J genes are TRBV7-9 and TRBJ1-4; D not resolved. V dropped 5 bases and J dropped 4 bases, with 11 bases sitting between them. The germline CDR1 and CDR2 sequences are SEHNR and FQNEAQ (reference sequence). The CDR3 loop spans 14 amino acids. The CDR3 protein is CASSRGGNNEKLFF. The DNA of the CDR3 is TGTGCCAGCAGCCGGGGAGGGAATAATGAAAAACTGTTTTTT. The entire variable domain, with the rest obtained from reference TRBV7-9 and TRBJ1-4, is as follows: DTGVSQNPRHKITKRGQNVTFRCDPISEHNRLYWYRQTLGQGPEFLTYFQNEAQLEKSRLLSDRFSAERPKGSFSTLEIQRTEQGDSAMYLCASSRGGNNEKLFFGSGTQLSVL.

The chain combines TRBV5-6 with TRBJ2-2; D perhaps matches TRBD1 (6 bases). The CDR3 extends over 18 amino acids. V was cut by 6 bases and J by 6 bases, with 27 bases left in between. Looked up from germline, CDR1 is SGHDT and CDR2 is YYEEEE. The CDR3: CASTPPTYNRVVAGELFF. The CDR3 nucleotides read TGTGCCAGCACCCCACCGACCTACAACAGGGTGGTGGCCGGGGAGCTGTTTTTT.

This clonotype was seen more than once but under ten times. The DNA for the CDR3 is TGCAGCGGTACCTTCTCTGGGGCCAACGTCCTGACTTTC. Protein product: CSGTFSGANVLTF. The rearrangement uses TRBV29-1 and TRBJ2-6; D uncertain. Deletions cut 7 bases from V and 0 bases from J, with 7 bases between. The CDR3 is made up of 13 amino acids. Germline values: CDR1 SQVTM, CDR2 ANQGSEA.

The chain recombines TRBV5-4 with TRBJ2-3; 13 bases line up with TRBD2. The CDR3 is 17 amino acids. CDR1 is SGHNT, CDR2 YYREEE, per germline (reference sequence). Unmatched junction bases numbered 10, after V lost 4 bases and J lost 5 bases. This chain's CDR3 is CASSDGLAGDPGDTQYF. CDR3 nucleotide sequence: TGTGCCAGCAGCGACGGACTAGCGGGAGATCCGGGAGATACGCAGTATTTT. The full variable domain, with the rest looked up from reference TRBV5-4 and TRBJ2-3, is ETGVTQSPTHLIKTRGQQVTLRCSSQSGHNTVSWYQQALGQGPQFIFQYYREEENGRGNFPPRFSGLQFPNYSSELNVNALELDDSALYLCASSDGLAGDPGDTQYFGPGTRLTVL.

This chain links TRBV6-2 or TRBV6-3 with TRBJ2-7; D gene unclear. This CDR3 is built from 15 residues. The germline gives CDR1 MNHEY, CDR2 SVGEGT. V gave up 3 bases and J gave up 2 bases, with 14 bases separating them. CDR3 in amino acids: CASSYSAAIPYEQYF. The CDR3 DNA sequence: TGTGCCAGCAGTTATTCCGCGGCGATACCCTACGAGCAGTACTTC.

This clonotype has just a few counts. The chain carries TRBV3-1 and TRBJ1-1; weak D call: TRBD1 (5 bases). The V and J ends lost 1 base and 3 bases respectively, with 12 bases between them. The CDR3 length is 15 residues. Germline V gene sequence: CDR1 LGHDT, CDR2 YNNKEL (reference sequence). The CDR3 protein is CASSQGGGTYTEAFF. The CDR3 nucleotides are TGTGCCAGCAGCCAAGGTGGGGGGACCTACACTGAAGCTTTCTTT.

A few counts support this clonotype. The gene calls are TRBV12-3 or TRBV12-4 and TRBJ2-3; D possibly corresponds to TRBD2 (5 bases). The CDR3 sequence is 14 residues long. Trimming stripped 3 bases from V and 1 base from J, with 8 bases between. The chain's CDR3 is CASSLSEGTDTQYF. CDR3 nucleotide sequence: TGTGCCAGCAGTTTGTCGGAGGGCACAGATACGCAGTATTTT.

The J gene is TRBJ2-3, the V gene TRBV20-1, with a weak D call TRBD2 (6 bases). The germline CDR1 and CDR2 sequences are DFQATT and SNEGSKA (reference sequence). The CDR3 covers 15 residues. Trimming removed 1 base from V and 1 base from J, with 12 bases in between. CDR3 sequence (DNA): TGCAGTGCTAGAGGGTGGGAGGCCCGCACAGATACGCAGTATTTT. It is translated as CSARGWEARTDTQYF.

This clonotype was detected a few times. The rearrangement uses TRBV7-8 and TRBJ1-5; D unresolved. Trimming pared 3 bases from V and 7 bases from J, leaving 7 bases between. This CDR3 has 12 residues. Germline assignment: CDR1 SGHVS and CDR2 FQNEAQ. The CDR3 coding sequence is TGTGCCAGCAGCTTCGACCGGCAGCCCCAGCATTTT. This codes for CASSFDRQPQHF. Full variable domain (remainder filled in from reference TRBV7-8 and TRBJ1-5): GAGVSQSPRYKVAKRGQDVALRCDPISGHVSLFWYQQALGQGPEFLTYFQNEAQLDKSGLPSDRFFAERPEGSVSTLKIQRTQQEDSAVYLCASSFDRQPQHFGDGTRLSIL.